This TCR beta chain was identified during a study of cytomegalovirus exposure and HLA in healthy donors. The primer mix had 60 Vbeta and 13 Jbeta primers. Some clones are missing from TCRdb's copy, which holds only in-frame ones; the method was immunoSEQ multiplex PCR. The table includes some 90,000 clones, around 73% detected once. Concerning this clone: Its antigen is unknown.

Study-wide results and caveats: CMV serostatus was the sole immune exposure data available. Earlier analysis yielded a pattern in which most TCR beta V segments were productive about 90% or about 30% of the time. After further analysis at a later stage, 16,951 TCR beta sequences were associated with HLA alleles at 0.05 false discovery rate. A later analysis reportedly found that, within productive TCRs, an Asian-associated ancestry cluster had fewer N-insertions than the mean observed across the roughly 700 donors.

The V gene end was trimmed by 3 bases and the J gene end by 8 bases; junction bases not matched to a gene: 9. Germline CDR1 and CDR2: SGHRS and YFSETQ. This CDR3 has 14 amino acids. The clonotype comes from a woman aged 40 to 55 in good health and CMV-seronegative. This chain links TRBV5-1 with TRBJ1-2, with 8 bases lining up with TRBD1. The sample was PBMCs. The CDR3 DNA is TGCGCCAGCAGCTCAGGGGGACAGGTTGCCGGCTACACCTTC. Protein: CASSSGGQVAGYTF.